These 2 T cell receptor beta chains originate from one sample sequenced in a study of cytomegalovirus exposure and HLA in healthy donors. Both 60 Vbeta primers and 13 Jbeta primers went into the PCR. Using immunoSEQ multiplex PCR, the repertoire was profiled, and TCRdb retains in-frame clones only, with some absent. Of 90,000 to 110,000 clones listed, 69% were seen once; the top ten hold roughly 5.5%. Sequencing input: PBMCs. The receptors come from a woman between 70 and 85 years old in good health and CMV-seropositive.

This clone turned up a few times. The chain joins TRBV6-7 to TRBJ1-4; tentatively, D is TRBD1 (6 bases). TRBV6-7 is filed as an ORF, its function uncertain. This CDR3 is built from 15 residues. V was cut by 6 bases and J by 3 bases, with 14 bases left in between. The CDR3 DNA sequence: TGTGCCAGCAGCGAACGGGGGGCAGCTAATGAAAAACTGTTTTTT. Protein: CASSERGAANEKLFF.

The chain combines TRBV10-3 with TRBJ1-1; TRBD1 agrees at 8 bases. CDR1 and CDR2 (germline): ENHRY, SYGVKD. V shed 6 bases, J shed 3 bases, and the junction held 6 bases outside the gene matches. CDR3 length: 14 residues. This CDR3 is CAIRDREGDTEAFF. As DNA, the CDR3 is TGTGCCATCAGGGACAGGGAGGGGGACACTGAAGCTTTCTTT.